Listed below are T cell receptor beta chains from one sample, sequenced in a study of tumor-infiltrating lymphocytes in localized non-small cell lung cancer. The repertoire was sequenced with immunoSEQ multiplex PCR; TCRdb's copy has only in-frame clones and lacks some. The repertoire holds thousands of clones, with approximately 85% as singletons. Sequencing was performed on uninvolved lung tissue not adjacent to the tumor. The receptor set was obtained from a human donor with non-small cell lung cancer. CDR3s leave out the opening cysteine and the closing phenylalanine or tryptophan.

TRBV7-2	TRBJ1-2	ASSQRYGYT
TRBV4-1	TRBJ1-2	ASSQDTGTAYGYT
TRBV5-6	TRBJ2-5	ASSGRFQETQY
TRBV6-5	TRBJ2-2	ASSYLGTGELF
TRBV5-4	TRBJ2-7	ASSLATSGPYEQY
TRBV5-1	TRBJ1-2	ASSGGQGAGGDGYT
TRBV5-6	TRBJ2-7	ASSLGGSPKQY
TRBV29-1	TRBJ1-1	SVAGDRGSRAF
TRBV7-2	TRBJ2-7	ASSLAGGRAYEQY
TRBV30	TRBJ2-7	AWSTAYEQY
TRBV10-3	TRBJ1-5	ATSGPQGAWGNQPQH
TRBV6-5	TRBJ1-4	AAGGGIEKLF
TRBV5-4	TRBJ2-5	ASSRKGSAQETQY
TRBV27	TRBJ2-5	ASSLGGFQETQY
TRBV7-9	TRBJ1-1	ASSLGDRLTEAF
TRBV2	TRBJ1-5	ASSVGQGDQPQH
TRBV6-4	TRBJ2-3	ASSGGATDTQY
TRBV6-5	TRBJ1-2	ASSYSNVEYGYT
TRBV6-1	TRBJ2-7	ASSETGGLSYEQY
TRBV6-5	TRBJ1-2	ASSYGSPGAQGYT
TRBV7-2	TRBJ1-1	ASSLVQEAF
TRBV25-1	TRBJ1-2	ASSDSGRYYGYT
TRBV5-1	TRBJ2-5	ASSPLSGQETQY
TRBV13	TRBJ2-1	ASSSWGSYNEQF
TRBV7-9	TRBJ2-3	ASSLAVDTQY
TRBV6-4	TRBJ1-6	ASSLTPGNSPLH